This TCR beta chain was sequenced during a study of cytomegalovirus exposure and HLA in healthy donors. Study context: Among several hundred genotyped donors, about 80% fell in the Caucasian-associated ancestry cluster.

The donors comprised healthy bone marrow donors. V dropped 6 bases and J dropped 4; count of bases not matched to a gene: 8. CDR1 and CDR2 from the germline V gene are SQVTM and ANQGSEA. CDR3 length: 14 residues. Primers: 60 Vbeta forward and 13 Jbeta reverse. Sequencing used immunoSEQ multiplex PCR; TCRdb keeps in-frame clones, though not all of them. The sample has 65,000 to 85,000 clones, approximately 81% seen once. The receptor was derived from a woman aged 35 to 49 in good health and CMV-seropositive. The sample comprised PBMCs. V is TRBV29-1 and J is TRBJ1-4; TRBD1 matches 7 bases. The CDR3 protein is CSVGLTGVNEKLFF. Written as DNA, the CDR3 is TGCAGCGTCGGCCTAACAGGGGTTAATGAAAAACTGTTTTTT.